This T cell receptor beta chain stems from a study of T-cell reconstitution after alpha-beta-depleted transplantation in children. Concerning this clonotype: No antigen is known for it.

Whole-study findings and limits: After transplant, high TCRbeta diversity at day 60 in some patients arose from surviving recipient T cells and thymic progenitors. Alpha-beta T cells present about two months after transplant were reported to originate from several hundred expanded graft clones. When one year had passed after transplant, most T-cell counts and diversity came from newly produced T cells.

V lost 1 base, J lost 6 bases, and 7 bases stayed unmatched. Germline CDR1 SGHVS, CDR2 FNYEAQ. The CDR3 contains 18 residues. Unique molecular identifiers were incorporated during preparation of the TCRbeta library. TCRdb re-analysed the PCR reads in MiXCR, keeping a single row per CDR3 protein. The sample lists approximately 1,000,000 distinct CDR3 sequences, about 26% occurring once. This chain uses TRBV7-6 with TRBJ2-1; 15 positions match TRBD2. Sequencing used PBMCs, mostly from graft donor cells, obtained 360 days after TCRalphabeta/CD19-depleted stem cell transplant. The clonotype was recovered from a boy younger than two who had a stem cell transplant for SCID, so the T cells may come from the graft donor. DNA for the CDR3: TGTGCCAGCAGCTTAGAGGGGACTAGCGGGGGGTTGGGCAATGAGCAGTTCTTC. It specifies CASSLEGTSGGLGNEQFF.